This entry is about one T cell receptor beta chain. V was pared by 6 bases and J by 5 bases, with 13 bases between. Germline V gene data show CDR1 as SNHLY and CDR2 as FYNNEI. This CDR3 is 13 amino acids long. Per the study methods: Estimated nucleated cell counts came from reference gene primer amplification. Profiled with immunoSEQ multiplex PCR; TCRdb holds only in-frame clones, not every one. That table is the source of V, J and clone size, and D and trimming were worked out from the DNA. The sample consists of approximately 300,000 clones, around four fifths of them appearing once. These data are taken from a study of blood T cell repertoires in COVID-19. Study as a whole: Samples taken during acute and convalescent COVID-19 were collected in the United States, Italy and Spain. The cDNA or gDNA used as material had been derived from T cells, B-cell-depleted T cells, or PBMCs.

This rearrangement joins TRBV2 to TRBJ2-5; D gene uncertain. Source material: peripheral blood. This clonotype was obtained from a woman aged 45 to 65 with active or convalescent COVID-19. CDR3 coding DNA: TGTGCCAGCAGCAAGGAGAGGCAGGAGACCCAGTACTTC. Translated, it gives CASSKERQETQYF. The full variable domain, in which reference TRBV2 and TRBJ2-5 provide the parts outside the CDR3, is EPEVTQTPSHQVTQMGQEVILRCVPISNHLYFYWYRQILGQKVEFLVSFYNNEISEKSEIFDDQFSVERPDGSNFTLKIRSTKLEDSAMYFCASSKERQETQYFGPGTRLLVL.